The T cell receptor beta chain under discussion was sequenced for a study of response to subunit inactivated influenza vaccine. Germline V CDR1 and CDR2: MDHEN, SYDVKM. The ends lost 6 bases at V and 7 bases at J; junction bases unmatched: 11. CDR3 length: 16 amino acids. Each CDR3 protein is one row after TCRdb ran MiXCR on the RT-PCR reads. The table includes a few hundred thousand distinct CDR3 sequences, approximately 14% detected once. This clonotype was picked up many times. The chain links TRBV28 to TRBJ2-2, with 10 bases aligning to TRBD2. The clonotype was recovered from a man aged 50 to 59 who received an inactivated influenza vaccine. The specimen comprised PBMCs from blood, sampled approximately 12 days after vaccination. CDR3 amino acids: CASSRSGTSVGGELFF. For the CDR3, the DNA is TGTGCCAGCAGCCGGTCCGGGACTAGCGTGGGCGGGGAGCTGTTTTTT.